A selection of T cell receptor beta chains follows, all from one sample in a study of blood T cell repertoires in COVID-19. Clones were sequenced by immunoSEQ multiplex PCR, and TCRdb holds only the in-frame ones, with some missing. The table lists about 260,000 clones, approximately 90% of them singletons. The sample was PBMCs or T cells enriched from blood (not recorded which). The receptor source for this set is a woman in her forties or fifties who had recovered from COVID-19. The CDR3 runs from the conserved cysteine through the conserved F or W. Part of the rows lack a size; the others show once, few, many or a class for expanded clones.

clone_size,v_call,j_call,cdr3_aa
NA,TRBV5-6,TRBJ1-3,CASSTQGIGNTIYF
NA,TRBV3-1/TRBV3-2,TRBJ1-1,CASSPVQGRGTEAFF
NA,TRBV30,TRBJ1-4,CAWSAGFWTQGNEKLFF
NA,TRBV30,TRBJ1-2,CAWSPRGATSAF
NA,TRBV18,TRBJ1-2,CASSPDRNGGYTF
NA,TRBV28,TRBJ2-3,CASSPGGLRDSSTDTQYF
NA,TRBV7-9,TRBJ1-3,CASSLADRAGNTIYF
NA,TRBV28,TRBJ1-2,CASSQTGGSYGYTF
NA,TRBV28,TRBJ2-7,CASSSGAVLRAYEQYF
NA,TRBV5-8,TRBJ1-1,CASSLTGRLEAFF
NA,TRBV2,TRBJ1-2,CASSVRGSDGYTF
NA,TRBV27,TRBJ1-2,CASSTLDNSARQGYTF
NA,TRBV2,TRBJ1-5,CASSGSTGGGNQPQHF
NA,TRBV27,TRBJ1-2,CASRPDSGTGALYGYTF
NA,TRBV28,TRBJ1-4,CASSPPGQGSVKLFF
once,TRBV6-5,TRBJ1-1,CASSLTGRPEAFF
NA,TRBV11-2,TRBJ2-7,CASSLAGDNYEQYF
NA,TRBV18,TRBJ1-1,CASSPGFGDTEAFF
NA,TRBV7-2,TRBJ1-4,CASRRQGFGEKLFF
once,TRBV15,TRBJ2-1,CATSRDGGGRRFF
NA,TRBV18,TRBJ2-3,CASSPTFDRGRTDTQYF
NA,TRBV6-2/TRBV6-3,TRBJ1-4,CASSSGTATNEKLFF
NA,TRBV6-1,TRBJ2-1,CASSEFVSGTSPYNEQFF
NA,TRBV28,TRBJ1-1,CASGTNAEAFF
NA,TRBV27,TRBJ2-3,CASSLTRGRTDTQYF
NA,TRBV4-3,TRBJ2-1,CASSQVWTSSYNEQFF
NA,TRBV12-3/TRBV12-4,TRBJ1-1,CASSLSYTEAFF
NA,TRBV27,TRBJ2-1,CASSLTPLAGGPNEQFF